The next 3 T cell receptor beta chains were all read from a single sample in a study of T cells in Graves' hyperthyroidism and ophthalmopathy. Amplified regions were TCR beta CDR3 sequences from RNA transcripts. The HTBI primer set served for first-round RT-PCR of the TCR CDR3. MiXCR, run by TCRdb on the multiplex PCR reads, gives a single entry per CDR3 protein. Here the sample spans 450,000 to 500,000 distinct CDR3 sequences, 20% to 25% being singletons. Input material: blood. The receptors here all came from a woman between 70 and 85 years old with Graves' ophthalmopathy.

This clonotype was observed many times. The genes are TRBV29-1 and TRBJ1-1; no clear D. Trimming shortened V by 0 bases and J by 3 bases, and 5 bases separated the two germline ends. The CDR3 consists of 12 residues. Germline V CDR1 and CDR2: SQVTM, ANQGSEA. CDR3 DNA sequence: TGCAGCGTTGAAGATGGATACACTGAAGCTTTCTTT. Translated: CSVEDGYTEAFF.

This clonotype showed up many times. The chain recombines TRBV2 with TRBJ2-2; maybe TRBD1 (6 bases). Germline V gene lookup returns CDR1 SNHLY and CDR2 FYNNEI. The CDR3 loop spans 15 amino acids. V was cut by 5 bases and J by 5 bases, with 15 bases left in between. This CDR3 reads CASSPARTVTGELFF. As DNA, the CDR3 is TGTGCCAGCAGTCCTGCAAGGACAGTAACCGGGGAGCTGTTTTTT.

The chain is built from TRBV5-1 and TRBJ1-1; D perhaps matches TRBD1 (6 bases). Trimming removed 1 base from V and 5 bases from J, with 12 bases in between. This CDR3 region has 14 residues. Germline CDR1 SGHRS, CDR2 YFSETQ. This CDR3 is CASSLSTGKTEAFF. The CDR3 bases are TGCGCCAGCAGCTTGTCTACAGGGAAGACTGAAGCTTTCTTT.